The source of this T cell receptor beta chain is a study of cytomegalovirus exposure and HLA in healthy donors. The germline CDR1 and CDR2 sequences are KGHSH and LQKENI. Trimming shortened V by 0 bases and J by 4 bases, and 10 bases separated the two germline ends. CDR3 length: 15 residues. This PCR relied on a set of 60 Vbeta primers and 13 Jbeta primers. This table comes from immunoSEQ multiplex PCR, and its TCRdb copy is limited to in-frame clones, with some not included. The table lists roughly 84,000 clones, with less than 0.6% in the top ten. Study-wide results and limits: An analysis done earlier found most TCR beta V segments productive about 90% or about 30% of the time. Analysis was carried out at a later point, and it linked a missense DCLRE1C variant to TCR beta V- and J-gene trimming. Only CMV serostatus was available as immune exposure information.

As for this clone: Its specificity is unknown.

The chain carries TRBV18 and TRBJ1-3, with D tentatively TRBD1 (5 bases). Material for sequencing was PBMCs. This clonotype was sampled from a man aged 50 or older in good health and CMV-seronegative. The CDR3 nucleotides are TGTGCCAGCTCACCACCGCGGGGCAAAGGAAACACCATATATTTT. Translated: CASSPPRGKGNTIYF.